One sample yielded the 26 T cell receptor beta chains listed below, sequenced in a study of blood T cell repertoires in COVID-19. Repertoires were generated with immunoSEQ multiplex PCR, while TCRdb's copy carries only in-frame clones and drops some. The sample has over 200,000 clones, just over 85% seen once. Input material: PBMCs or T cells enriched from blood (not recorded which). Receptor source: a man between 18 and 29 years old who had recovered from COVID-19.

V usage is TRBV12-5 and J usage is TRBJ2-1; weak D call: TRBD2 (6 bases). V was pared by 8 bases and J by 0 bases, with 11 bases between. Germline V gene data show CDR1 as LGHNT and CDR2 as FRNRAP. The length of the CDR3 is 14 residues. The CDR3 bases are TGTGCTAGTCGGGGAGCGGGCTCCTACAATGAGCAGTTCTTC. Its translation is CASRGAGSYNEQFF.

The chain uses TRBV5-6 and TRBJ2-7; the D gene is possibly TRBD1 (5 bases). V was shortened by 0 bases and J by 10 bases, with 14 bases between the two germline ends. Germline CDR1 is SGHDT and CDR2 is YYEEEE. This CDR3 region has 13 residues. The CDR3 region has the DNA TGTGCCAGCAGCTTGGCCTTCGGCAGGGCACAGTACTTC. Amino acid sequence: CASSLAFGRAQYF. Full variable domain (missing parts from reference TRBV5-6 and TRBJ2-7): DAGVTQSPTHLIKTRGQQVTLRCSPKSGHDTVSWYQQALGQGPQFIFQYYEEEERQRGNFPDRFSGHQFPNYSSELNVNALLLGDSALYLCASSLAFGRAQYFGPGTRLTVT.

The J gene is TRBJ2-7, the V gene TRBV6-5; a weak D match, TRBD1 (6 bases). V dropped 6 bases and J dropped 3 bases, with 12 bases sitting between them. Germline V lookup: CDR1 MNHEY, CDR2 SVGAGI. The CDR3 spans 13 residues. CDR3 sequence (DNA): TGTGCCAGCAGCCGGACAGTGAACTACGAGCAGTACTTC. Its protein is CASSRTVNYEQYF.

Here the CDR3 DNA reads TGTGCCAGCAGCCCGCGGGACAGCAGAATCTCTGGAAACACCATATATTTT. As protein: CASSPRDSRISGNTIYF. The chain couples TRBV7-8 to TRBJ1-3; 7 bases fit TRBD1. V lost 5 bases to trimming and J lost 0 bases; unmatched junction nucleotides: 10. This CDR3 is built from 17 residues. Per the germline V gene, CDR1 is SGHVS and CDR2 is FQNEAQ.

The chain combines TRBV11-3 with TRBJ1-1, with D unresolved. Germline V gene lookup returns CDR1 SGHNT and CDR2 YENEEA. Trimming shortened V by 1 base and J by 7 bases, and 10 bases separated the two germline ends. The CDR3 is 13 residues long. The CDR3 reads CASSLGSQNEAFF. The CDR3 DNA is TGTGCCAGCAGCTTAGGTTCACAGAATGAAGCTTTCTTT.

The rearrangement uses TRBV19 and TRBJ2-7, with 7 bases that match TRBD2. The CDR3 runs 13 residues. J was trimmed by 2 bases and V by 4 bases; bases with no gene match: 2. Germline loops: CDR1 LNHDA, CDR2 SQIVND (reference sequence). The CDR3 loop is CASSSGRAYEQYF. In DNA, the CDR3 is TGTGCCAGTAGTAGCGGGAGAGCCTACGAGCAGTACTTC.

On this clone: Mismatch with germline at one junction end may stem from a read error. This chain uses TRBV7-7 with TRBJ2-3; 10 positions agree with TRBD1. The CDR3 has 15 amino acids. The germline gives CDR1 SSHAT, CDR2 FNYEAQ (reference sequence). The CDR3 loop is CASSRTGGSTDTQYF. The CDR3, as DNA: TGTGCTAGCAGCAGGACAGGGGGATCGACAGATACGCAGTATTTT.

This CDR3 reads CASSFLQGLNTEAFF. DNA for the CDR3: TGCGCCAGCAGCTTCCTACAGGGGTTGAACACTGAAGCTTTCTTT. The chain combines TRBV5-1 with TRBJ1-1; 7 bases line up with TRBD1. There are 15 residues in the CDR3. Trimming at V came to 2 bases and at J to 0 bases, leaving 4 bases not matched to a gene. From germline, CDR1 is SGHRS and CDR2 YFSETQ.

CDR3 loop: CSVEDLGLAGVETQYF. The DNA of the CDR3 is TGCAGCGTTGAAGATCTGGGACTAGCGGGGGTAGAGACCCAGTACTTC. V usage is TRBV29-1 and J usage is TRBJ2-5; 14 nucleotides align to TRBD2. The junction had 4 bases not matched to a gene; V was cut back by 0 bases and J by 4 bases. From germline, CDR1 is SQVTM and CDR2 ANQGSEA. The CDR3 extends over 16 amino acids.

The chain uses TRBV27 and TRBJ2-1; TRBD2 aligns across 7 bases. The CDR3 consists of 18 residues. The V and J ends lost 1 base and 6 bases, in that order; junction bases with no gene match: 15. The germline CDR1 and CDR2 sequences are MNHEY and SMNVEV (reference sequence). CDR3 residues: CASSLYPVTSPQSNEQFF. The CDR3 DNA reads TGTGCCAGCAGTTTATACCCCGTGACTAGCCCACAGTCCAATGAGCAGTTCTTC.

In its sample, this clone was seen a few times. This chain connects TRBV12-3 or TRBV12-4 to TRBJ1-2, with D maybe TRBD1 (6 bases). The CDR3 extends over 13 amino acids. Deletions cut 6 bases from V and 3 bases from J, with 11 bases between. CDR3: CASRPGTHYGYTF. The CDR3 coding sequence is TGTGCCAGCAGGCCCGGGACACACTATGGCTACACCTTC.

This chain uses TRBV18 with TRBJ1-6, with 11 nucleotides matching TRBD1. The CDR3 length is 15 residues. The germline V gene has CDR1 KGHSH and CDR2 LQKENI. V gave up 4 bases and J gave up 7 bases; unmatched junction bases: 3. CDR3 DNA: TGTGCCAGCTCACAGGGACAGGGGGGAAATTCACCCCTCCACTTT. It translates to CASSQGQGGNSPLHF.

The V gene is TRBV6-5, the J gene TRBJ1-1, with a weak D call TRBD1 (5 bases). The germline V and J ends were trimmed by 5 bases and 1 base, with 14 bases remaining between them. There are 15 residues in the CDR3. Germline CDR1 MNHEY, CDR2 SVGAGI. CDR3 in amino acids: CASSPTLQGNTEAFF. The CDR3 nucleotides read TGTGCCAGCAGTCCCACGCTCCAGGGGAACACTGAAGCTTTCTTT.

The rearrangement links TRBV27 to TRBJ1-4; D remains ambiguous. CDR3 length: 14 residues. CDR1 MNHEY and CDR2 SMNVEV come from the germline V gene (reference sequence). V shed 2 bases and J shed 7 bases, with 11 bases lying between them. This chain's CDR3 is CASSLNQLGEKLFF. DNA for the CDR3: TGTGCCAGCAGTTTAAACCAGCTAGGTGAAAAACTGTTTTTT.

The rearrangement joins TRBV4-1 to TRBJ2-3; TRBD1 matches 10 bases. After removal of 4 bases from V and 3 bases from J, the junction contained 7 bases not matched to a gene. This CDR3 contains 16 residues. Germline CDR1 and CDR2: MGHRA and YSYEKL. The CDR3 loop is CASSPRQGAPTDTQYF. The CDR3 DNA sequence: TGCGCCAGCAGCCCACGACAGGGGGCGCCTACAGATACGCAGTATTTT.

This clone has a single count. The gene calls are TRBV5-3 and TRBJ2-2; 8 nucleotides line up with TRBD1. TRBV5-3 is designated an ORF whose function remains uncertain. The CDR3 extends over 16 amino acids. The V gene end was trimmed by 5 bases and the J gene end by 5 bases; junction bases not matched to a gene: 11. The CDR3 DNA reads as TGTGCCAGAAGTTTTACTGGACAGGGTAGGACCGGGGAGCTGTTTTTT. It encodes CARSFTGQGRTGELFF.

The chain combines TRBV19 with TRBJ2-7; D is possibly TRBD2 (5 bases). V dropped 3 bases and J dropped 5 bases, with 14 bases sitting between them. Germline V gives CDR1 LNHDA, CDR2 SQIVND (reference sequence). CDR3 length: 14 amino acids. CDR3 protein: CASSIAGYPNEQYF. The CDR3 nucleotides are TGTGCCAGTAGTATCGCGGGCTACCCTAACGAGCAGTACTTC.

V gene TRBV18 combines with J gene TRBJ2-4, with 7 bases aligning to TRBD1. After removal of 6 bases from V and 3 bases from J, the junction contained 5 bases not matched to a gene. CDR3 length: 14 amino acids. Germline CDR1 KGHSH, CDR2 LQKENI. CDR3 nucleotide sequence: TGTGCCAGCTCCGACAGGGCGGTCAAAAACATTCAGTACTTC. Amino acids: CASSDRAVKNIQYF. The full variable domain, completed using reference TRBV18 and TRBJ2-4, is NAGVMQNPRHLVRRRGQEARLRCSPMKGHSHVYWYRQLPEEGLKFMVYLQKENIIDESGMPKERFSAEFPKEGPSILRIQQVVRGDSAAYFCASSDRAVKNIQYFGAGTRLSVL.

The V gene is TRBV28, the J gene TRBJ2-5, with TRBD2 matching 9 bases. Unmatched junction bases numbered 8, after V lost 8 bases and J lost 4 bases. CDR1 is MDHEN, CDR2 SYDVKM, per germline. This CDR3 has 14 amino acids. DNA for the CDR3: TGTGCCAGCGGGCCGTTAGCGGGAGTAGAGACCCAGTACTTC. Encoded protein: CASGPLAGVETQYF.

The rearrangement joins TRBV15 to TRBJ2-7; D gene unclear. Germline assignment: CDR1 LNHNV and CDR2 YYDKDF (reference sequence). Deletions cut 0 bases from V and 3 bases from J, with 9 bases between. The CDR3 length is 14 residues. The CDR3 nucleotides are TGTGCCACCAGCAGAGATCATGGCAGCTACGAGCAGTACTTC. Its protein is CATSRDHGSYEQYF.

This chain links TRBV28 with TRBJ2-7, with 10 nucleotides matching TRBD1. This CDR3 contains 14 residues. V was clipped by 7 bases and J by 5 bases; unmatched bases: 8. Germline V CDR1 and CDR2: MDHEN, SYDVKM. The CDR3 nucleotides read TGTGCCAGCATCTGGACAGGGGGTCTCAACGAGCAGTACTTC. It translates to CASIWTGGLNEQYF.

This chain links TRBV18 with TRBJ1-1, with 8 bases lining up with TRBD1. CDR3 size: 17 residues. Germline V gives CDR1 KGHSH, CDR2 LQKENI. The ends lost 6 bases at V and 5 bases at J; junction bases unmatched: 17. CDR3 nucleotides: TGTGCCAGCTCCCGCGTCGGACAGGGTCAAGGTTGGACTGAAGCTTTCTTT. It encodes CASSRVGQGQGWTEAFF.

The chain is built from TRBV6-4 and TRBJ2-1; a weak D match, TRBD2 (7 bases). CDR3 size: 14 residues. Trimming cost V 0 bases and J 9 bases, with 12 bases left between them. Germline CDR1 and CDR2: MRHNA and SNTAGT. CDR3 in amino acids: CASSDSAGAGEQFF. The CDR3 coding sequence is TGTGCCAGCAGTGACTCGGCGGGGGCTGGTGAGCAGTTCTTC.

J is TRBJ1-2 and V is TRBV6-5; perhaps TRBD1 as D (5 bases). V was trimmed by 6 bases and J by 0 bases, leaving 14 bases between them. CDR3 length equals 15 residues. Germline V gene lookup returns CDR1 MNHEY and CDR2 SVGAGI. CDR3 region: CASRDLTEANYGYTF. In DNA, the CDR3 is TGTGCCAGCAGGGATTTGACAGAAGCTAACTATGGCTACACCTTC.

CDR3 protein: CASTLDPSGGNTIYF. CDR3 DNA: TGTGCCAGCACCCTGGACCCATCGGGGGGAAACACCATATATTTT. The gene calls are TRBV6-5 and TRBJ1-3, with no clear D. Germline V gene data show CDR1 as MNHEY and CDR2 as SVGAGI. The CDR3 runs 15 residues. The V end lost 7 bases, the J end lost 4 bases, and 17 bases lay between the germline ends.

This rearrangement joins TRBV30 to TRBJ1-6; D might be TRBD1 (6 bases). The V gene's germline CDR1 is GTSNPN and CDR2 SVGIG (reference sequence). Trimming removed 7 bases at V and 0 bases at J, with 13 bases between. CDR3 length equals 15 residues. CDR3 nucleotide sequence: TGTGCCTCACAGGGTCAGAGCTCCTATAATTCACCCCTCCACTTT. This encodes CASQGQSSYNSPLHF.